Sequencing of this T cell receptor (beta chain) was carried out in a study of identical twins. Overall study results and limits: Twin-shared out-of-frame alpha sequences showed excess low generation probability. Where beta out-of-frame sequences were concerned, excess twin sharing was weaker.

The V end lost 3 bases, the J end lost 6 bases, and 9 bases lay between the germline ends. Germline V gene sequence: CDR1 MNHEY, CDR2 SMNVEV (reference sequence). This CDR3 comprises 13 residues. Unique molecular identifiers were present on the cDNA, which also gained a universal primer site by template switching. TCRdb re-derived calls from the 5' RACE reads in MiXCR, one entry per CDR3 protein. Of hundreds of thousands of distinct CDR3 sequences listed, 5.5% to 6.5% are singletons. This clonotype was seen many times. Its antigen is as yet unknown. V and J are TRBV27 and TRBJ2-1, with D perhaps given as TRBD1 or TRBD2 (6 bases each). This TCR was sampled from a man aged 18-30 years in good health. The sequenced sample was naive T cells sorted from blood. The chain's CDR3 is CASSFRGVNEQFF. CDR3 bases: TGTGCCAGCAGTTTTAGGGGGGTCAATGAGCAGTTCTTC.